The 9 T cell receptor beta chains presented below share a single source sample, sequenced in a study of shared clonotypes between healthy human individuals. Naive CD8 cells lacked CD45RO, underwent positive selection for CCR7 and left out terminally differentiated effector memory CD45RA+ cells. TCRdb's table, derived via immunoSEQ multiplex PCR, lists solely in-frame clones and lacks some. The sample includes about 820,000 clones, approximately 92% of them seen just once. The sequenced material came from naive CD8+ T cells sorted from blood. These receptors were collected from a man aged 25 to 40 in good health.

V usage is TRBV23-1 and J usage is TRBJ1-2, with unresolved D. TRBV23-1 is sorted into the ORF group, with uncertain function. The germline V and J ends were trimmed by 0 bases and 0 bases, with 8 bases remaining between them. The CDR3 loop spans 15 amino acids. CDR3 amino acids: CASSQSPTPNYGYTF. The CDR3 bases are TGCGCCAGCAGTCAATCTCCGACACCTAACTATGGCTACACCTTC.

In nucleotides, the CDR3 is TGTGCCAGCAGTGTACAGGGGAGCTCCTACAATGAGCAGTTCTTC. Protein: CASSVQGSSYNEQFF. J is TRBJ2-1 and V is TRBV6-1; 7 bases map to TRBD1. V lost 4 bases, J lost 0 bases, and 3 bases stayed unmatched. The CDR3 runs to 15 residues. The V gene's germline CDR1 is MNHNS and CDR2 SASEGT.

The chain carries TRBV7-6 and TRBJ2-7; possibly TRBD1 for D (6 bases). CDR3 length: 14 residues. CDR1 is SGHVS and CDR2 is FNYEAQ in the germline V gene. The V and J ends lost 8 bases and 5 bases respectively, with 19 bases between them. The CDR3 loop reads CASVETGTQHEQYF. The CDR3 coding sequence is TGTGCCAGCGTTGAGACAGGAACCCAGCACGAGCAGTACTTC.

The chain joins TRBV6-5 to TRBJ2-7, with TRBD2 as a possible D gene (7 bases). The germline V and J ends were trimmed by 2 bases and 1 base, with 12 bases remaining between them. Germline assignment: CDR1 MNHEY and CDR2 SVGAGI. The CDR3 covers 15 residues. This chain's CDR3 is CASSYGGAWSYEQYF. The CDR3 coding sequence is TGTGCCAGCAGTTACGGGGGGGCCTGGTCCTACGAGCAGTACTTC.

This chain joins TRBV7-8 and TRBJ2-7; D is ambiguous. The CDR3 has 15 amino acids. V lost 1 base and J 5 bases, leaving 15 bases between the germline ends. Germline CDR1 and CDR2: SGHVS and FQNEAQ. Here the CDR3 DNA reads TGTGCCAGCAGCTTAGTAGGCGTGGGTGCGCACGAGCAGTACTTC. This gives the protein CASSLVGVGAHEQYF.

This chain joins TRBV5-4 and TRBJ2-1; perhaps TRBD2 as D (6 bases). Germline-derived CDR1 and CDR2 are SGHNT and YYREEE (reference sequence). The V end was cut by 10 bases, the J end by 0 bases, with 23 bases between. CDR3 length equals 17 residues. The DNA of the CDR3 is TGTGCCGCAGTGAGTCTTGGCGGGGAGAACTCCTACAATGAGCAGTTCTTC. It encodes CAAVSLGGENSYNEQFF.

V usage is TRBV5-1 and J usage is TRBJ2-7, with 14 bases matching TRBD2. The CDR3 consists of 16 residues. With 0 bases clipped from V and 4 bases from J, the junction kept 3 bases outside the gene matches. In germline, CDR1 is SGHRS, CDR2 YFSETQ. CDR3: CASSLGGLAGVYEQYF. The CDR3 DNA is TGCGCCAGCAGCTTGGGGGGACTAGCGGGAGTGTACGAGCAGTACTTC.

This clone was counted once. The chain links TRBV28 to TRBJ1-4; D unresolved. The CDR3 is 16 amino acids. Germline CDR1 reads MDHEN; CDR2 reads SYDVKM. V lost 5 bases and J lost 0, with 13 bases in between. The CDR3 sequence: CASSPINTATNEKLFF. The DNA of the CDR3 is TGTGCCAGCAGTCCGATAAACACCGCAACTAATGAAAAACTGTTTTTT.

The V and J genes are TRBV4-1 and TRBJ1-5; 7 nucleotides agree with TRBD1. Germline values: CDR1 MGHRA, CDR2 YSYEKL. CDR3 length equals 18 residues. The junction had 17 bases not matched to a gene; V was cut back by 2 bases and J by 7 bases. The CDR3 reads CASSQLGVGGAVKQPQHF. CDR3 DNA sequence: TGCGCCAGCAGCCAACTAGGTGTAGGGGGCGCGGTAAAACAGCCCCAGCATTTT.